This section outlines one T cell receptor beta chain sequence together with its context. Its matching antigen is unknown. Germline is not matched at one junction end, which may reflect a read error. This sample stems from a study of tumor and adjacent non-tumor tissue in lung cancer. On the study more broadly: Histology: eleven to twelve adenocarcinoma, a couple of squamous cell carcinoma, 1 small cell lung cancer. Stage I to III disease affected approximately 11 men and roughly 5 women aged 31 to 76. Each sample yielded roughly 4.2 million productive TCRbeta reads on average. Broader study findings: Patients with more diverse tumor TCRs had worse survival.

TCRbeta libraries were built with three rounds of nested PCR, modified from ARM-PCR. Using its own MiXCR run on the multiplex PCR reads, TCRdb lists one record per CDR3 protein. Of 100,000 to 150,000 distinct CDR3 sequences listed, about 66% are singletons. This sample's RNA came from whole unsorted tissue. The sequencing input was lung tumor tissue. The sequence derives from a man aged 25 to 40 with non-small cell lung cancer.

In DNA, the CDR3 is TGTGCCAACAGCCTATTGCCGTTTCCCTACAATGAGCAGTTCTTC. It codes for CANSLLPFPYNEQFF. The rearrangement links TRBV11-3 to TRBJ2-1; D gene ambiguous. This CDR3 has 15 amino acids. Germline V CDR1 and CDR2: SGHNT, YENEEA.